This T cell receptor (beta chain) stems from a study of T-cell reconstitution after alpha-beta-depleted transplantation in children. Overall study results and limits: From surviving recipient T cells and thymic progenitors came the high day-60 TCRbeta diversity observed in some patients.

TCRbeta library preparation incorporated unique molecular identifiers. MiXCR was run by TCRdb on the PCR reads, yielding one entry per CDR3 protein. The sample includes about 510,000 distinct CDR3 sequences, roughly 10% of them seen just once. Of note for this clonotype: Its antigen remains unidentified.

This CDR3 has 14 residues. Trimming took off 7 bases at V and 5 bases at J, with 17 bases between the two ends. CDR1 is MDHEN and CDR2 is SYDVKM in the germline V gene. The receptor's source is a female patient aged 2-10 years who had a stem cell transplant for aplastic anemia, so the T cells may come from the graft donor. The chain is built from TRBV28 and TRBJ2-5; D possibly corresponds to TRBD1 (7 bases). Sequences were derived from PBMCs, mostly from graft donor cells, sampled 180 days after TCRalphabeta/CD19-depleted stem cell transplant. The CDR3: CASNDRDLSETQYF. CDR3 in DNA: TGTGCCAGCAACGACAGGGACTTATCGGAGACCCAGTACTTC.